These 32 T cell receptor beta chains were sequenced from one sample in a study of Ad26.COV2.S vaccination and SARS-CoV-2 variants. Measured with immunoSEQ multiplex PCR; TCRdb has only the in-frame clones, and not every one. This repertoire shows around 500,000 clones, 80% to 90% found once; its top ten account for around 1.6%. Treatment of the sample: around 19 received Ad26.COV2.S at low or high dose, single or two shots; roughly five received placebo; per-sample allocation not given. Day 63 after the first vaccine or placebo injection was the time point for sampling. Sequences were derived from peripheral blood, sampled in a trial of Ad26.COV2.S vaccine versus placebo. The source is a person aged 18-65 years who received the Ad26.COV2.S COVID-19 vaccine or a placebo.

Turning to this clone: Sequence at one end of the junction differs from germline and may be a read error. The chain's CDR3 is CASSPMRGGGQETQYF. The CDR3 nucleotides read TGTGCTAGCAGCCCGATGCGGGGAGGGGGACAAGAGACCCAGTACTTC. The chain carries TRBV7-7 and TRBJ2-5; TRBD2 is a possible D gene (7 bases). Germline CDR1 is SSHAT and CDR2 is FNYEAQ (reference sequence). The CDR3 is 16 residues long. Looking up the rest from reference TRBV7-7 and TRBJ2-5 gives the full variable domain: GAGVSQSPRYKVTKRGQDVTLRCDPISSHATLYWYQQALGQGPEFLTYFNYEAQPDKSGLPSDRFSAERPEGSISTLTIQRTEQRDSAMYRCASSPMRGGGQETQYFGPGTRLLVL.

The rearrangement links TRBV28 to TRBJ1-1; D is ambiguous. Between the trimmed V and J ends, which lost 7 bases and 0 bases, there was a span of 21 bases. The CDR3 loop spans 17 amino acids. Germline values: CDR1 MDHEN, CDR2 SYDVKM. CDR3 sequence (DNA): TGTGCCAGCAACCGGGTACGCTCCCACGGCCTGAACACTGAAGCTTTCTTT. Residues: CASNRVRSHGLNTEAFF. Looking up the rest from reference TRBV28 and TRBJ1-1 gives the full variable domain: DVKVTQSSRYLVKRTGEKVFLECVQDMDHENMFWYRQDPGLGLRLIYFSYDVKMKEKGDIPEGYSVSREKKERFSLILESASTNQTSMYLCASNRVRSHGLNTEAFFGQGTRLTVV.

The V call is TRBV7-3, the J call TRBJ1-1, with a tentative D call TRBD1 (5 bases). Germline CDR1 reads SGHTA; CDR2 reads FQGTGA. V lost 4 bases, J lost 6 bases, and 15 bases lay in between. The CDR3 runs to 14 residues. The CDR3 loop reads CASSYSQGGPEAFF. The CDR3 DNA reads TGTGCCAGCAGCTATAGCCAGGGCGGCCCTGAAGCTTTCTTT.

The V and J genes are TRBV4-1 and TRBJ2-1, with 8 bases fitting TRBD2. J gave up 0 bases and V 1 base, and 5 bases lay outside the gene matches. CDR1 and CDR2 (germline): MGHRA, YSYEKL. The CDR3 is made up of 17 amino acids. The chain's CDR3 is CASSQVSGGGSYNEQFF. The DNA of the CDR3 is TGCGCCAGCAGCCAAGTAAGCGGGGGTGGCTCCTACAATGAGCAGTTCTTC.

The chain joins TRBV4-2 to TRBJ2-7; perhaps TRBD1 as D (8 bases). Germline V lookup: CDR1 LGHNA, CDR2 YNFKEQ. Trimming removed 4 bases at V and 3 bases at J, with 22 bases between. The CDR3 spans 17 residues. As DNA, the CDR3 is TGTGCCAGCAGCCCCTCAGGGTGGACAGGGAGGGACTACGAGCAGTACTTC. This encodes CASSPSGWTGRDYEQYF.

Points on this clone: Other DNA sequences within the sample encode an identical CDR3. The chain joins TRBV11-2 to TRBJ2-7, with D uncertain. This CDR3 contains 13 residues. Trimming took 1 base from V and 3 from J, leaving 7 bases between them. The germline V gene has CDR1 SGHAT and CDR2 FQNNGV. CDR3 DNA: TGTGCCAGCAGCTTAGGTGGCAGCTACGAGCAGTACTTC. It specifies CASSLGGSYEQYF.

The chain couples TRBV7-2 to TRBJ2-5; D is uncertain. The CDR3 spans 12 residues. The V gene's germline CDR1 is SGHTA and CDR2 FQGNSA. V was pared by 1 base and J by 4 bases, with 4 bases between. CDR3 protein: CASSLEVETQYF. The DNA of the CDR3 is TGTGCCAGCAGCTTAGAGGTAGAGACCCAGTACTTC.

This chain links TRBV27 with TRBJ1-1; a weak D match, TRBD1 (6 bases). The CDR3 consists of 15 residues. V was cut by 2 bases and J by 9 bases, with 19 bases left in between. The germline V gene has CDR1 MNHEY and CDR2 SMNVEV (reference sequence). The CDR3 sequence: CASSLKWDIRPQAFF. The CDR3 nucleotides read TGTGCCAGCAGTTTAAAGTGGGACATCCGCCCCCAAGCTTTCTTT.

The chain couples TRBV19 to TRBJ1-1, with D unclear. Trimming took off 0 bases at V and 0 bases at J, with 23 bases between the two ends. Per germline, CDR1 LNHDA and CDR2 SQIVND (reference sequence). The CDR3 runs to 20 residues. The CDR3 sequence is CASSIEEWTEAGELNTEAFF. Here the CDR3 DNA reads TGTGCCAGTAGTATAGAGGAATGGACGGAGGCCGGCGAATTGAACACTGAAGCTTTCTTT. Drawing the rest from reference TRBV19 and TRBJ1-1, the complete variable domain is DGGITQSPKYLFRKEGQNVTLSCEQNLNHDAMYWYRQDPGQGLRLIYYSQIVNDFQKGDIAEGYSVSREKKESFPLTVTSAQKNPTAFYLCASSIEEWTEAGELNTEAFFGQGTRLTVV.

The chain couples TRBV7-2 to TRBJ2-7; D not resolved. Germline V gives CDR1 SGHTA, CDR2 FQGNSA. V shed 5 bases and J shed 1 base, with 9 bases lying between them. The CDR3 extends over 13 amino acids. The CDR3 here is CASSVQVSYEQYF. The CDR3 DNA is TGTGCCAGCAGCGTCCAGGTGTCCTACGAGCAGTACTTC.

This clone has a handful of counts. CDR3 amino acids: CASSLAGLSITDTQYF. The CDR3, as DNA: TGTGCCAGCAGCTTGGCGGGACTATCTATCACAGATACGCAGTATTTT. This chain uses TRBV5-4 with TRBJ2-3; 7 nucleotides agree with TRBD2. The V and J ends lost 0 bases and 2 bases, in that order; junction bases with no gene match: 6. This CDR3 has 16 amino acids. Germline V gene data show CDR1 as SGHNT and CDR2 as YYREEE (reference sequence).

The chain links TRBV5-1 to TRBJ2-1, with 9 bases fitting TRBD1. Germline assignment: CDR1 SGHRS and CDR2 YFSETQ. J lost 3 bases, V lost 4 bases, and 5 bases had no gene match. The CDR3 covers 15 residues. This chain's CDR3 is CASSAGQGNYNEQFF. The CDR3 coding sequence is TGCGCCAGCAGCGCGGGACAGGGTAACTACAATGAGCAGTTCTTC.

The V gene is TRBV9, the J gene TRBJ2-7; TRBD2 matches at 9 bases. The V gene's germline CDR1 is SGDLS and CDR2 YYNGEE. V was clipped by 7 bases and J by 7 bases; unmatched bases: 12. The CDR3 consists of 14 residues. The CDR3 protein is CASSLTSGSGEQYF. The CDR3 DNA is TGTGCCAGCTCGTTGACTAGCGGTTCGGGTGAGCAGTACTTC.

This clone is a singleton in its sample. The rearrangement joins TRBV3-1 (or the pseudogene TRBV3-2) to TRBJ2-5; tentatively, D is TRBD1 or TRBD2 (5 bases each). The germline V gene has CDR1 LGHDT and CDR2 YNNKEL (reference sequence). Trimming cost V 4 bases and J 4 bases, with 16 bases left between them. The CDR3 totals 15 residues. The CDR3 loop is CASSRNLGVRETQYF. As DNA, the CDR3 is TGTGCCAGCAGCCGAAATCTGGGGGTCCGAGAGACCCAGTACTTC.

This chain links TRBV9 with TRBJ2-3, with 8 bases that match TRBD1. CDR1 and CDR2 from the germline V gene are SGDLS and YYNGEE. V lost 4 bases and J lost 5; bases outside the gene matches: 15. The CDR3 consists of 17 residues. This CDR3 is CASSRKPSTGGLDTQYF. The CDR3, as DNA: TGTGCCAGCAGCCGTAAGCCGAGCACAGGGGGGTTAGATACGCAGTATTTT.

The chain has TRBV21-1 and TRBJ1-1. TRBV21-1 is listed as a pseudogene. The CDR3 covers 15 residues. CDR3 in amino acids: CASSKGRGPNTEAFF. In nucleotides, the CDR3 is TGTGCCAGCAGCAAAGGAAGAGGGCCAAACACTGAAGCTTTCTTT.

This clone came up once. The V and J genes are TRBV6-5 and TRBJ2-2; a possible D gene is TRBD1 (5 bases). Trimming stripped 6 bases from V and 4 bases from J, with 9 bases between. This CDR3 is 13 amino acids long. Germline V CDR1 and CDR2: MNHEY, SVGAGI. The CDR3, as DNA: TGTGCCAGCAGGCCGACAGTCACCGGGGAGCTGTTTTTT. Translating gives CASRPTVTGELFF.

The CDR3 region has the DNA TGTGCCAGCAGTGAATCCTCCCCCCCCGGCGTGGGGGAGCAGTACTTC. Translation: CASSESSPPGVGEQYF. The chain couples TRBV25-1 to TRBJ2-7, with unresolved D. CDR3 length: 16 residues. Germline lookup yields CDR1 MGHDK and CDR2 SYGVNS. The V and J ends lost 1 base and 7 bases respectively, with 20 bases between them.

Only one count was recorded for this clone. This chain connects TRBV6-5 to TRBJ1-6; no clear D. CDR3 length: 14 residues. Per the germline V gene, CDR1 is MNHEY and CDR2 is SVGAGI. Deletions cut 2 bases from V and 8 bases from J, with 10 bases between. CDR3 bases: TGTGCCAGCAGTTACGGGCTTGGCGATTCACCCCTCCACTTT. Its translation: CASSYGLGDSPLHF.

V and J are TRBV27 and TRBJ2-1; D possibly uses TRBD1 or TRBD2 (5 bases each). The CDR3 totals 16 residues. Per germline, CDR1 MNHEY and CDR2 SMNVEV (reference sequence). V was pared by 5 bases and J by 4 bases, with 18 bases between. Here the CDR3 reads CASSPRLGTRYNEQFF. The CDR3 DNA reads as TGTGCCAGCAGTCCACGACTCGGGACGAGATACAATGAGCAGTTCTTC.

The chain carries TRBV27 and TRBJ2-1; D is perhaps TRBD1 (8 bases). The ends were cut back, 6 bases at V and 7 bases at J, with 25 bases in the middle. The CDR3 runs to 17 residues. The V gene's germline CDR1 is MNHEY and CDR2 SMNVEV (reference sequence). The CDR3 reads CASSQGTGGVSVNEQFF. The CDR3 nucleotides are TGTGCCAGCAGCCAGGGAACAGGGGGGGTGAGTGTGAATGAGCAGTTCTTC.

This chain joins TRBV5-1 and TRBJ1-2; tentative D call: TRBD1 (6 bases). The CDR3 is 16 amino acids. V lost 3 bases to trimming and J lost 5 bases, with 20 bases between them. Germline lookup yields CDR1 SGHRS and CDR2 YFSETQ. The CDR3 region has the DNA TGCGCCAGCAGCTGGGCGGCCGGGGGCAACGGGTATGGCTACACCTTC. It codes for CASSWAAGGNGYGYTF.

Comment on this clone: This sample also contains other DNA sequences that code for the same CDR3. The genes are TRBV15 and TRBJ1-5; TRBD1 aligns across 9 bases. The V gene's germline CDR1 is LNHNV and CDR2 YYDKDF (reference sequence). CDR3 size: 14 residues. The J segment lost 4 bases and the V segment lost 3 bases, leaving 1 base of the junction unmatched. The CDR3 DNA reads TGTGCCACCAGCAGGGGACAGGGAAATCAGCCCCAGCATTTT. This gives the protein CATSRGQGNQPQHF.

This clone was detected only once. CDR3: CASSLDHNRGYGYTF. The CDR3 DNA is TGCGCCAGCAGCTTGGACCATAACAGAGGTTATGGCTACACCTTC. This chain joins TRBV5-1 and TRBJ1-2; D is ambiguous. Germline V CDR1 and CDR2: SGHRS, YFSETQ. The CDR3 runs 15 residues. V gave up 0 bases and J gave up 5 bases, with 14 bases separating them. Looking up the rest from reference TRBV5-1 and TRBJ1-2 gives the full variable domain: KAGVTQTPRYLIKTRGQQVTLSCSPISGHRSVSWYQQTPGQGLQFLFEYFSETQRNKGNFPGRFSGRQFSNSRSEMNVSTLELGDSALYLCASSLDHNRGYGYTFGSGTRLTVV.

The chain links TRBV7-3 to TRBJ2-2; TRBD1 matches 9 bases. The length of the CDR3 is 16 residues. Germline V lookup: CDR1 SGHTA, CDR2 FQGTGA. Trimming took 5 bases from V and 4 from J; bases not matched to a gene: 8. The CDR3 sequence: CASSPKGTGSTGELFF. The CDR3 DNA sequence: TGTGCCAGCAGCCCGAAAGGGACAGGGAGCACCGGGGAGCTGTTTTTT.

The count of this clone is one. V gene TRBV4-2 combines with J gene TRBJ1-2, with D unresolved. Trimming cost V 1 base and J 3 bases, with 6 bases left between them. Looked up from germline, CDR1 is LGHNA and CDR2 is YNFKEQ. CDR3 length: 13 residues. CDR3 nucleotide sequence: TGTGCCAGCAGCCAAGGTCTTGACTATGGCTACACCTTC. Amino acid sequence: CASSQGLDYGYTF.

This rearrangement joins TRBV6-2 or TRBV6-3 to TRBJ1-1, with 8 bases matching TRBD1. The CDR3 length is 20 residues. V was clipped by 0 bases and J by 1 base; unmatched bases: 16. Per the germline V gene, CDR1 is MNHEY and CDR2 is SVGEGT. The CDR3 region is CASSYSVARGQGDKNTEAFF. The CDR3 DNA sequence: TGTGCCAGCAGTTACTCCGTCGCCCGCGGACAGGGCGATAAGAACACTGAAGCTTTCTTT.

A few counts support this clone. The rearrangement links TRBV28 to TRBJ2-1; 8 bases are a match to TRBD2. Germline lookup yields CDR1 MDHEN and CDR2 SYDVKM. CDR3 size: 12 residues. V was clipped by 5 bases and J by 13 bases; unmatched bases: 7. CDR3 sequence reads: CASSITGTSQFF. CDR3 in DNA: TGTGCCAGCAGTATCACCGGGACTAGTCAGTTCTTC.

The genes are TRBV12-3 or TRBV12-4 and TRBJ2-1; D remains unclear. Trimming cost V 3 bases and J 5 bases, with 5 bases left between them. The CDR3 totals 12 residues. CDR3 in DNA: TGTGCCAGCAGTTTCGGTCACAATGAGCAGTTCTTC. As protein: CASSFGHNEQFF.

The gene calls are TRBV20-1 and TRBJ1-1, with unresolved D. Trimming shortened V by 6 bases and J by 11 bases, and 13 bases separated the two germline ends. The CDR3 contains 10 residues. Germline V lookup: CDR1 DFQATT, CDR2 SNEGSKA (reference sequence). DNA for the CDR3: TGCAGTGCCATCCTCACCGGGGCTTTCTTT. Translating it yields CSAILTGAFF.

The rearrangement joins TRBV6-5 to TRBJ1-3, with 7 bases identical to TRBD1. Germline V CDR1 and CDR2: MNHEY, SVGAGI. This CDR3 is 15 amino acids long. Trimming removed 6 bases from V and 3 bases from J; junction bases left unmatched: 8. Written as DNA, the CDR3 is TGTGCCAGCAGCCAGACAGGGTTAGGTGGAAACACCATATATTTT. Translating gives CASSQTGLGGNTIYF.

The V call is TRBV24-1, the J call TRBJ1-2; 8 bases match TRBD1. CDR1 is KGHDR, CDR2 SFDVKD, per germline. CDR3 length: 14 residues. Trimming took 2 bases from V and 7 from J; bases not matched to a gene: 5. For the CDR3, the DNA is TGTGCCACCAGTGATTCGGGTACAGGGGGTGGCTACACCTTC. The encoded protein is CATSDSGTGGGYTF.